The clone carrying this T cell receptor beta chain was seen a few times. Its antigen is as yet unknown. These data are taken from a study of T cells after yellow fever vaccination. For the study at large: Libraries from low-cell-number fractions were prepared with the SMART-Seq v4 Ultra Low Input RNA kit.

TCRdb passed the 5' RACE reads through MiXCR, listing each CDR3 protein once. The sample consists of around 400,000 distinct CDR3 sequences, roughly 10% of them appearing once. Overall study results and limits: Among all clonotypes, a small share was observed in both CD4 and CD8 compartments. From the bulk population, abundant clonotypes could contaminate and appear within FACS-sorted repertoires.

The TCR comes from a young man who received the YFV17D yellow fever vaccine. Material: PBMCs, obtained on the day of the first yellow fever vaccination.

CDR3 DNA sequence: TGTGCCAGCAGGGACAGGGGTTTTGGCACTGAAGCTTTCTTT. Translating it yields CASRDRGFGTEAFF. The chain combines TRBV6-1 with TRBJ1-1; 9 nucleotides align to TRBD1. The V segment lost 6 bases and the J segment 4 bases; nucleotides outside the gene matches: 6. CDR3 length: 14 amino acids. The V gene's germline CDR1 is MNHNS and CDR2 SASEGT.